This T cell receptor beta chain was sequenced in a study of blood T cell repertoires in COVID-19 (dated by TCRdb to between 2020 and 2021). With regard to the full study: Samples from collaborators originated in the United States, Italy and Spain and spanned both the acute and convalescent phases of COVID-19. The sample metadata nearly always contained a de-identified subject ID, COVID-19 status, age in years and sex. The repertoires were made available in a free public database intended to serve as a resource for research on the immune response to SARS-CoV-2. The material from the prospective study consisted of cDNA or gDNA derived from T cells, B-cell-depleted T cells, or PBMCs. Samples were obtained from the ongoing ImmuneRACE study (first 160 participants) and from over 1,000 subjects provided by 6 global collaborators. The dataset comprised deeply sampled blood TCRbeta repertoires from subjects exposed to, actively infected with, or recovered from COVID-19. Where available, HLA class I and class II types were obtained from metadata supplied by the sample provider rather than from assay-based typing. Results the study describes overall, beyond this receptor: How much clinical and demographic metadata was included differed by source and by participant, and the metadata was provided uncurated.

One collaborating source in Seattle enrolled patients while the patients were actively infected and followed the patients over time throughout the course of disease. Collaborating institutions collected whole blood in K2EDTA tubes following their own protocols. Collaborator samples were shipped for TCRbeta analysis as frozen whole blood, isolated PBMCs, or DNA extracted from either sample type. The table lists this clone with a few counts. Its antigen is not yet known. Per-base quality was not reported, and no clone a single base away is much larger than it. The immunoSEQ Assay, a bias-controlled multiplex PCR, was used to amplify TCRbeta CDR3 regions from genomic DNA. In the authors' own workflow: Nucleated cell counts per sample were estimated from amplification of reference gene primers within the assay. Sequence reads were collapsed and filtered to measure the absolute abundance of every unique TCRbeta CDR3 rearrangement. Productive Simpson clonality was computed per sample as the square root of Simpson's diversity index over productive rearrangements. TCRdb took over this immuneACCESS table, retaining in-frame rearrangements with V and J assigned. Such tables are incomplete; in checked studies, under half of the missing clones stem from an unresolved V gene, and the remainder is unexplained. V and J calls and clone size are as listed in that table; D and trimming were resolved from the DNA. The sample table lists about 150,000 clones, around 82% of them with a count of one. The ten largest make up about 0.63% of the sample.

Trimmed from V: 6 bases; trimmed from J: 9 bases; junction bases lacking a gene match: 16. CDR1 and CDR2, per the germline V gene, are MNHEY and SVGEGT. From the cysteine up to the phenylalanine, the CDR3 has a length of 15 residues. Only the CDR3 part of the read is kept: 45 bases, read in frame from the first base. The sequencing sample was made of peripheral blood. The rearrangement joined TRBV6-2 or TRBV6-3 to TRBJ2-7; 8 bases in between match TRBD2. The sequence came from a man aged 60-69 years with COVID-19, enrolled during active disease. CDR3 protein: CASSWGETKTSGQYF. The bases read TGTGCCAGCAGCTGGGGCGAGACTAAAACTAGCGGGCAGTACTTC.